Listed here are 14 T cell receptor beta chains from one sample, sequenced in a study of early T cells in non-severe SARS-CoV-2 infection (dated by TCRdb to the early 2020s). Library generation was performed with 5' RACE. Sequencing took place on a NextSeq 500. TCRdb ran its own pipeline on the public reads, namely fastp trimming at Q25 and MiXCR clone calling, and kept in-frame beta chains. Under each unique CDR3 protein, matching rows form one entry showing the most common genes and DNA. Recorded for this sample are around 66,000 distinct CDR3 sequences; approximately 13% of them occurred a single time. Of the sample, about 8.3% falls within the top ten clones. Input material: whole blood. Receptor source: an adult who was a healthcare worker with PCR-confirmed SARS-CoV-2 infection or an uninfected control (not recorded which).

At least ten counts were recorded for this clonotype. This chain uses TRBV3-1 with TRBJ1-3; no clear D. Between the trimmed V and J ends, which lost 4 bases and 4 bases, there was a span of 14 bases. The CDR3 has 15 residues. The germline CDR1 and CDR2 sequences are LGHDT and YNNKEL (reference sequence). Written as DNA, the CDR3 is TGTGCCAGCAGCCGCCGGGGTGACGGAGGAAACACCATATATTTT. It translates to CASSRRGDGGNTIYF.

The chain carries TRBV5-1 and TRBJ2-2; D is tentatively TRBD1 or TRBD2 (5 bases each). From germline, CDR1 is SGHRS and CDR2 YFSETQ. V lost 1 base, J lost 5 bases, and 9 bases lay in between. CDR3 length: 14 amino acids. The CDR3 DNA sequence: TGCGCCAGCAGCTTGAGTGAGGGGACCGGGGAGCTGTTTTTT. Amino acids: CASSLSEGTGELFF.

This sequence joins TRBV20-1 and TRBJ1-2; TRBD1 might be the D (5 bases). In germline, CDR1 is DFQATT, CDR2 SNEGSKA (reference sequence). This CDR3 spans 13 amino acids. Trimming pared 3 bases from V and 7 bases from J, leaving 15 bases between. CDR3 sequence: CSARGQGGSGYTF. Written as DNA, the CDR3 is TGCAGTGCTAGGGGCCAGGGCGGCAGTGGCTACACCTTC.

There are many counts of this clonotype. CDR3 coding DNA: TGTGCCAGCAGCCAAGCCAGGGGGGGGAGTGAAGCTTTCTTT. The encoded protein is CASSQARGGSEAFF. The chain carries TRBV14 and TRBJ1-1, with 7 bases aligning to TRBD1. Germline V gene lookup returns CDR1 SGHDN and CDR2 FVKESK. V was pared by 1 base and J by 7 bases, with 6 bases of the junction left unmatched. This CDR3 has 14 residues.

This clonotype has at least ten counts. The chain uses TRBV19 and TRBJ2-5, with D unclear. Germline V gene data show CDR1 as LNHDA and CDR2 as SQIVND (reference sequence). This CDR3 spans 14 amino acids. Trimming left V 2 bases short and J 1 base short, with 8 bases between. CDR3 nucleotides: TGTGCCAGTAGTATACCCGCGGCCCAAGAGACCCAGTACTTC. It encodes CASSIPAAQETQYF.

In its sample, this clonotype was seen a few times. The rearrangement links TRBV28 to TRBJ2-1; no clear D. CDR1 and CDR2 (germline): MDHEN, SYDVKM. V was pared by 6 bases and J by 7 bases, with 10 bases between. This CDR3 has 12 amino acids. CDR3 sequence reads: CASRTVRNEQFF. DNA of the CDR3: TGTGCCAGCAGGACTGTGCGGAATGAGCAGTTCTTC.

This clonotype was observed a few times. V and J are TRBV5-1 and TRBJ2-2; 7 nucleotides agree with TRBD2. The V gene end was trimmed by 8 bases and the J gene end by 0 bases; junction bases not matched to a gene: 4. Per germline, CDR1 SGHRS and CDR2 YFSETQ. The CDR3 length is 14 residues. CDR3 bases: TGCGCCAGTTCGGGACTAACGAACACCGGGGAGCTGTTTTTT. The encoded protein is CASSGLTNTGELFF. The variable domain in full, with the rest retrieved from reference TRBV5-1 and TRBJ2-2, is KAGVTQTPRYLIKTRGQQVTLSCSPISGHRSVSWYQQTPGQGLQFLFEYFSETQRNKGNFPGRFSGRQFSNSRSEMNVSTLELGDSALYLCASSGLTNTGELFFGEGSRLTVL.

This clonotype was seen more than once but under ten times. The chain uses TRBV5-5 and TRBJ2-1; D gene uncertain. Per the germline V gene, CDR1 is SGHKS and CDR2 is YYEKEE (reference sequence). V was pared by 5 bases and J by 6 bases, with 21 bases between. This CDR3 spans 16 amino acids. CDR3 coding DNA: TGTGCCAGCAGGACGACTGACCCGGTAGGTTTCAATGAGCAGTTCTTC. Its protein product is CASRTTDPVGFNEQFF.

This clonotype has a count of ten or more. The chain uses TRBV12-3 or TRBV12-4 and TRBJ2-5; D gene uncertain. The CDR3 covers 15 residues. V lost 2 bases and J 4 bases, leaving 14 bases between the germline ends. The CDR3 DNA is TGTGCCAGCAGTTTATCGGGCTATTCTCCAGAGACCCAGTACTTC. Its translation is CASSLSGYSPETQYF.

The V and J genes are TRBV27 and TRBJ2-1; D is possibly TRBD2 (7 bases). The V gene lost 5 bases and the J gene lost 7 bases, with 21 bases spanning the gap. Germline V gives CDR1 MNHEY, CDR2 SMNVEV (reference sequence). The CDR3 runs 16 residues. Here the CDR3 reads CASSPPVRGAMNEQFF. The CDR3 bases are TGTGCCAGCAGTCCTCCTGTTCGGGGGGCGATGAATGAGCAGTTCTTC.

This clonotype is categorized as medium-sized. The V gene is TRBV28, the J gene TRBJ2-7, with D hard to call. The CDR3 is 11 amino acids. With 6 bases removed from V and 7 bases from J, the gap between germline ends came to 10 bases. Germline V gene lookup returns CDR1 MDHEN and CDR2 SYDVKM. The CDR3 bases are TGTGCCAGCAGCCTAACTCGGGAGCAGTACTTC. Amino acids: CASSLTREQYF.

In its sample, this clonotype was seen a few times. V gene TRBV5-1 combines with J gene TRBJ2-7; D remains ambiguous. This CDR3 spans 13 amino acids. Germline CDR1 is SGHRS and CDR2 is YFSETQ. The V end was cut by 3 bases, the J end by 1 base, with 8 bases between. The CDR3 nucleotides are TGCGCCAGCAGCTACGGGCTTTCCTACGAGCAGTACTTC. It encodes CASSYGLSYEQYF.

This clonotype was recorded at least ten times. The J gene is TRBJ1-1, the V gene TRBV4-1, with D possibly matching TRBD1 (6 bases). Trimming removed 0 bases at V and 7 bases at J, with 18 bases between. The length of the CDR3 is 16 residues. Germline V CDR1 and CDR2: MGHRA, YSYEKL. In DNA form, the CDR3 reads TGCGCCAGCAGCCAAGAGGGCAGGGGACATTATGATGAAGCTTTCTTT. The encoded protein is CASSQEGRGHYDEAFF.

This clonotype has a count of ten or more. The genes are TRBV19 and TRBJ2-1; 8 nucleotides match TRBD2. The germline V gene encodes CDR1 LNHDA and CDR2 SQIVND (reference sequence). CDR3 length: 17 amino acids. Trimming took 3 bases from V and 9 from J; bases not matched to a gene: 16. The CDR3 region is CASSITPQREGLVEQFF. In nucleotides, the CDR3 is TGTGCCAGTAGTATTACCCCCCAACGGGAGGGCCTAGTTGAGCAGTTCTTC.